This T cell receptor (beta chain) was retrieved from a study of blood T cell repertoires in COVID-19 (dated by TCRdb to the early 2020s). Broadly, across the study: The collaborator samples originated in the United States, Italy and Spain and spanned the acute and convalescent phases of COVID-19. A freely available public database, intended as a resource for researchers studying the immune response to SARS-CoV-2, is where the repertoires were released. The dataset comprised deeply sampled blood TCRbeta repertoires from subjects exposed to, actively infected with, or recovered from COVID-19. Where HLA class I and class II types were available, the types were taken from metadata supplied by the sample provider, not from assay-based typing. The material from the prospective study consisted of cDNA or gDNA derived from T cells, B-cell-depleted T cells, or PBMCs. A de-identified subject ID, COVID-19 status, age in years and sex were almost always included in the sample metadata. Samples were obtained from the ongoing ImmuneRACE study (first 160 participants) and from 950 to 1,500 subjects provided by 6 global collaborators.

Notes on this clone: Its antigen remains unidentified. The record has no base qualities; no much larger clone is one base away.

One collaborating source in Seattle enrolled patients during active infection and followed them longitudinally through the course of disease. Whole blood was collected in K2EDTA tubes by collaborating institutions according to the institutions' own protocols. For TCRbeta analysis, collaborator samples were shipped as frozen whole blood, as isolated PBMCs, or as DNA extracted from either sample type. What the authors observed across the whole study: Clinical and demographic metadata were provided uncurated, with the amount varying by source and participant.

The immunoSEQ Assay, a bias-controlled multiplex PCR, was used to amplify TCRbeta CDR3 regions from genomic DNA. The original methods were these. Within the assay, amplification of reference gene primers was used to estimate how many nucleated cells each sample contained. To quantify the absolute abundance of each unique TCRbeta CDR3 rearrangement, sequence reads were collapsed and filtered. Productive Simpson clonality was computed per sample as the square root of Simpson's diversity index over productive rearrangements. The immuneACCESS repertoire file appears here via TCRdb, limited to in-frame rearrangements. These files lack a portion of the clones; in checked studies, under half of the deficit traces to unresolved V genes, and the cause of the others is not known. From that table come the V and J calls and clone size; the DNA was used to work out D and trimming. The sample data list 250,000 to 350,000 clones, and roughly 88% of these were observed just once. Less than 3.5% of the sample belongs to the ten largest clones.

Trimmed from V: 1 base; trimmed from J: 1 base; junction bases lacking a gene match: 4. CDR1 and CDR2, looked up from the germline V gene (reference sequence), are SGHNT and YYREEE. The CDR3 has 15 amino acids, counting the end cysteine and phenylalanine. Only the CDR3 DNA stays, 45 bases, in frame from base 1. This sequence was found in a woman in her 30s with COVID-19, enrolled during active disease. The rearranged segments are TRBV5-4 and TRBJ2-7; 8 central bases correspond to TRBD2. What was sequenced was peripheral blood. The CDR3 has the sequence CASSLKSGSSYEQYF. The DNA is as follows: TGTGCCAGCAGCTTGAAGAGCGGGAGTTCCTACGAGCAGTACTTC.